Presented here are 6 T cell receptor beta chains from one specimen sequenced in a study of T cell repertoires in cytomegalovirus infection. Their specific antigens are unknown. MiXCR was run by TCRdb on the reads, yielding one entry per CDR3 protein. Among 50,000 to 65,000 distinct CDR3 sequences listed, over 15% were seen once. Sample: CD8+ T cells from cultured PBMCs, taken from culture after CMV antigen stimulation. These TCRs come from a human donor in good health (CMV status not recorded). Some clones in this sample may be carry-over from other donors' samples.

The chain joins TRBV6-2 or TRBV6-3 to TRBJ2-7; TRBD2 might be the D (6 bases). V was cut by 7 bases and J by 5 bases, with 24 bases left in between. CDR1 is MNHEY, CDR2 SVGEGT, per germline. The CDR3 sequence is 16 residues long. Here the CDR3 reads CASIAGASAGFHEQYF. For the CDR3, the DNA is TGTGCCAGCATCGCCGGAGCTTCGGCGGGGTTCCACGAGCAGTACTTC.

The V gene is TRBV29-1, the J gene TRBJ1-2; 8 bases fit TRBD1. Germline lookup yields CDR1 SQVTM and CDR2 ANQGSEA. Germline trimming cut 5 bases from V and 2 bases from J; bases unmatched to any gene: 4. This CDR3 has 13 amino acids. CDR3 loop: CSVTGGPNYGYTF. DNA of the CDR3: TGCAGCGTTACAGGGGGTCCCAACTATGGCTACACCTTC.

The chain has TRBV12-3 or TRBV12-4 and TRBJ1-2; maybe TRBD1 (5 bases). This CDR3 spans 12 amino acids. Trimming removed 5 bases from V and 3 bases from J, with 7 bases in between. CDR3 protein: CASSRGDYGYTF. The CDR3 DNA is TGTGCCAGCAGTCGGGGGGACTATGGCTACACCTTC.

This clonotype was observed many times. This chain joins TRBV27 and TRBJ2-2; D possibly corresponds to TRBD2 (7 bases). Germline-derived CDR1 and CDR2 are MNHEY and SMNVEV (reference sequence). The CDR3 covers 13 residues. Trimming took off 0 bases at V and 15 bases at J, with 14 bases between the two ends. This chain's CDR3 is CASSLSSGGRMFF. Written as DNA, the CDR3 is TGTGCCAGCAGTTTATCATCGGGGGGCAGGATGTTTTTT.

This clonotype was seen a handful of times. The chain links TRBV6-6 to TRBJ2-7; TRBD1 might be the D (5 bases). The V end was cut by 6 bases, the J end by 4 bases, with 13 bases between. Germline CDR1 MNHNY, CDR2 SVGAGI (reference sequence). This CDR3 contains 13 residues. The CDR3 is CASRQESPYEQYF. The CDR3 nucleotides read TGTGCCAGCAGACAGGAATCCCCTTACGAGCAGTACTTC.

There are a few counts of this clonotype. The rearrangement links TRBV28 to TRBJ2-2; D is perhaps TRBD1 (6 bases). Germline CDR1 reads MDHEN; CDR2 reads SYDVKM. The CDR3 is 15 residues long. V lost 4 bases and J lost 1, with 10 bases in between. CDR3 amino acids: CASSSWTENTGELFF. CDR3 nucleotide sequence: TGTGCCAGCAGTTCGTGGACAGAGAACACCGGGGAGCTGTTTTTT.